This TCR beta chain was sequenced in a study of blood T cell repertoires in COVID-19. Data came from immunoSEQ multiplex PCR; TCRdb stores just in-frame clones and leaves some out. The profile shows under 300,000 clones, approximately 90% of them singletons. Germline trimming cut 6 bases from V and 2 bases from J; bases unmatched to any gene: 2. The CDR3 spans 14 residues. In germline, CDR1 is LNHDA, CDR2 SQIVND (reference sequence). The chain has TRBV19 and TRBJ1-5; 9 nucleotides align to TRBD1. The source is a human donor in a cohort exposed to, infected with or recovered from COVID-19 (not recorded which). The donor label of this sample is uncertain. The sequencing sample was made of PBMCs or T cells enriched from blood (not recorded which). The CDR3 protein is CASRRTGGNQPQHF. The CDR3 bases are TGTGCCAGTAGGAGGACAGGGGGCAATCAGCCCCAGCATTTT.